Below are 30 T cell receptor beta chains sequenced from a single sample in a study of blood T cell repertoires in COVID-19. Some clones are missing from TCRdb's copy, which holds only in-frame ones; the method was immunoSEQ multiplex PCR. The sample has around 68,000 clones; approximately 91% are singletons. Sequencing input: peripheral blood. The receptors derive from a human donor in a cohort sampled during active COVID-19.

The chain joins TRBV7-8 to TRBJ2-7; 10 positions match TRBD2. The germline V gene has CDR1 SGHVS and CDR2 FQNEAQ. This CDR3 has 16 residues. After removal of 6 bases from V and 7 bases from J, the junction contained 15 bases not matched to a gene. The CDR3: CASRDEAGGTRKEQYF. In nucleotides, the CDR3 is TGTGCCAGCAGAGATGAAGCGGGAGGGACTCGCAAGGAGCAGTACTTC. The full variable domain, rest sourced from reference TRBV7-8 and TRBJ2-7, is GAGVSQSPRYKVAKRGQDVALRCDPISGHVSLFWYQQALGQGPEFLTYFQNEAQLDKSGLPSDRFFAERPEGSVSTLKIQRTQQEDSAVYLCASRDEAGGTRKEQYFGPGTRLTVT.

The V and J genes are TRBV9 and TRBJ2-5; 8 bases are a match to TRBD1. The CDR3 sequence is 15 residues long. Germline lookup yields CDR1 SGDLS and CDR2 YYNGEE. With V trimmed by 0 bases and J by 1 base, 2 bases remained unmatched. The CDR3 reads CASSVGQGAQETQYF. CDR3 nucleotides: TGTGCCAGCAGCGTAGGCCAGGGGGCCCAAGAGACCCAGTACTTC. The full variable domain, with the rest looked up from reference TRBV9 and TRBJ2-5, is DSGVTQTPKHLITATGQRVTLRCSPRSGDLSVYWYQQSLDQGLQFLIQYYNGEERAKGNILERFSAQQFPDLHSELNLSSLELGDSALYFCASSVGQGAQETQYFGPGTRLLVL.

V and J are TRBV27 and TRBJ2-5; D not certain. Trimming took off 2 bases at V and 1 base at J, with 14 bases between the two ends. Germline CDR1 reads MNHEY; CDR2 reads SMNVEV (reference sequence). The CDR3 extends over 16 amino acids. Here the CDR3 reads CASSLGEIGPQETQYF. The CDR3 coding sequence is TGTGCCAGCAGTTTAGGAGAGATCGGTCCCCAAGAGACCCAGTACTTC.

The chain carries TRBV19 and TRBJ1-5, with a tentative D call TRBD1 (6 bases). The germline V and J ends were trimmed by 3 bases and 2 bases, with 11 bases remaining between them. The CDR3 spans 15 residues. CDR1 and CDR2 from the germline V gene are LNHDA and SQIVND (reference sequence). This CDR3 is CASSIKGGGNQPQHF. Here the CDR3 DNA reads TGTGCCAGTAGTATCAAGGGGGGGGGCAATCAGCCCCAGCATTTT.

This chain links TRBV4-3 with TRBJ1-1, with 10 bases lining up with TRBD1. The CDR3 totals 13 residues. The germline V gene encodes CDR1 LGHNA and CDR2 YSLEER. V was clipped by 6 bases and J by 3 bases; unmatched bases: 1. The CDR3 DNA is TGCGCCAGCAGAGGACAGGGGGACACTGAAGCTTTCTTT. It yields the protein CASRGQGDTEAFF.

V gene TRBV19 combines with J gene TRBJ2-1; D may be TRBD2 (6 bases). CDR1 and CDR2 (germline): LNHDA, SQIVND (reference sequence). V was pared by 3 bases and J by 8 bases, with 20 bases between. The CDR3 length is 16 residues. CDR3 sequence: CASSIGGRPTRHEQFF. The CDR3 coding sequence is TGTGCCAGTAGTATTGGAGGGCGGCCGACTAGGCATGAGCAGTTCTTC.

The CDR3 DNA sequence: TGCGCCAGCAGCCAAGGGCGAATAGAAATAGCTCATTCGGCTAATGAAAAACTGTTTTTT. Encoded protein: CASSQGRIEIAHSANEKLFF. V and J are TRBV4-1 and TRBJ1-4; D is uncertain. From germline, CDR1 is MGHRA and CDR2 YSYEKL. The CDR3 contains 20 residues. V lost 1 base, J lost 3 bases, and 24 bases lay in between.

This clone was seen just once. DNA of the CDR3: TGTGCCAGCAGCCGTGTGCACAGGCTCACCGGGGAGCTGTTTTTT. Translating gives CASSRVHRLTGELFF. The rearrangement joins TRBV5-6 to TRBJ2-2, with D maybe TRBD1 (5 bases). This CDR3 comprises 15 residues. Looked up from germline, CDR1 is SGHDT and CDR2 is YYEEEE. The V gene lost 4 bases and the J gene lost 4 bases, with 14 bases spanning the gap.

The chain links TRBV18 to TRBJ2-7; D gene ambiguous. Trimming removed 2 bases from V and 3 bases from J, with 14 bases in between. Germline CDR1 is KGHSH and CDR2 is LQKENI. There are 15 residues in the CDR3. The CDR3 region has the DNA TGTGCCAGCTCACCAATCAACGGTGTCCACTACGAGCAGTACTTC. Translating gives CASSPINGVHYEQYF.

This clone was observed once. For the CDR3, the DNA is TGTGCCAGTTCTAGCGGCTCCTACAATGAGCAGTTCTTC. Its protein is CASSSGSYNEQFF. V and J are TRBV7-3 and TRBJ2-1; 7 bases are shared with TRBD2. Germline V lookup: CDR1 SGHTA, CDR2 FQGTGA. V was clipped by 9 bases and J by 0 bases; unmatched bases: 2. CDR3 length: 13 amino acids.

Here the CDR3 reads CASSETGTPTTDTQYF. The CDR3 DNA reads as TGTGCCAGCAGTGAAACCGGGACACCTACCACAGATACGCAGTATTTT. This rearrangement joins TRBV6-1 to TRBJ2-3; TRBD1 might be the D (6 bases). V lost 2 bases, J lost 2 bases, and 14 bases lay in between. The CDR3 sequence is 16 residues long. CDR1 and CDR2 from the germline V gene are MNHNS and SASEGT.

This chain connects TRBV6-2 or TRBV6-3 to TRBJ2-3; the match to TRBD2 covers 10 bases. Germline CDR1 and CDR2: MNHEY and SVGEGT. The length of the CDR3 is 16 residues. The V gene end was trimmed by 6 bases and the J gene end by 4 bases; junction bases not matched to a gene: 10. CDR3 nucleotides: TGTGCCAGCAGCCGGACTAGCGGAAGTGGGGCAGATACGCAGTATTTT. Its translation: CASSRTSGSGADTQYF.

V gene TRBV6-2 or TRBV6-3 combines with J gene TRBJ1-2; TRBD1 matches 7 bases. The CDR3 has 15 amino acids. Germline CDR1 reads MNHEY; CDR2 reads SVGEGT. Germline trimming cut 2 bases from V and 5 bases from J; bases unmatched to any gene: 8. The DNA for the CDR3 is TGTGCCAGCAGTTACGACGAGGGGGCGACTTATGGCTACACCTTC. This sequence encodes CASSYDEGATYGYTF.

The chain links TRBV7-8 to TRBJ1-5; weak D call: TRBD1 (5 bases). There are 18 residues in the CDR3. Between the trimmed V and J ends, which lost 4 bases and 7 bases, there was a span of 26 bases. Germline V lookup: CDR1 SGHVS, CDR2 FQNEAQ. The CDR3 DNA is TGTGCCAGCAGCTATAGTTCGTCATCGTGGCAGGGCGAGCAGCCCCAGCATTTT. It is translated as CASSYSSSSWQGEQPQHF.

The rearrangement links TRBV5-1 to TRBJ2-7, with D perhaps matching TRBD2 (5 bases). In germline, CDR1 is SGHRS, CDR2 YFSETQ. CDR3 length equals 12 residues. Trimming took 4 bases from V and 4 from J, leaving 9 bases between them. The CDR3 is CASSAGIYEQYF. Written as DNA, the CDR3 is TGCGCCAGCAGCGCCGGGATTTACGAGCAGTACTTC.

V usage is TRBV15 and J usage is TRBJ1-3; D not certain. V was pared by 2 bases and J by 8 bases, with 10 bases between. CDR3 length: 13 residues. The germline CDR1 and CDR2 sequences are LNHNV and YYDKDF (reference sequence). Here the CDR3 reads CATSRLLVDTIYF. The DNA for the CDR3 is TGTGCCACCAGCAGACTGCTCGTAGACACCATATATTTT.

The CDR3 is CASSSTGPSGLAPYNEQFF. CDR3 nucleotide sequence: TGTGCCAGCAGCTCGACAGGGCCCTCGGGACTAGCGCCCTACAATGAGCAGTTCTTC. The chain carries TRBV7-9 and TRBJ2-1, with TRBD2 matching 10 bases. The CDR3 is 19 amino acids. Germline values: CDR1 SEHNR, CDR2 FQNEAQ (reference sequence). The junction had 14 bases not matched to a gene; V was cut back by 4 bases and J by 2 bases.

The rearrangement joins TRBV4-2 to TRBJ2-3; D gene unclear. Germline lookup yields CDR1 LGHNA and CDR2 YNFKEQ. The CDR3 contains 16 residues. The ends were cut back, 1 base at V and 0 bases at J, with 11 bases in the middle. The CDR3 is CASSQVTRPSTDTQYF. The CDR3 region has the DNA TGTGCCAGCAGCCAAGTTACGCGCCCTAGCACAGATACGCAGTATTTT.

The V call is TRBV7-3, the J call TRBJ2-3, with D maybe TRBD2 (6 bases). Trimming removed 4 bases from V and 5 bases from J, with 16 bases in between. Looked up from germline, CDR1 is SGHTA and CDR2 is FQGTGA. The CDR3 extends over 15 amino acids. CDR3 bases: TGTGCCAGCAGCTCCCTAGTATGGACTAAAGATACGCAGTATTTT. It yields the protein CASSSLVWTKDTQYF.

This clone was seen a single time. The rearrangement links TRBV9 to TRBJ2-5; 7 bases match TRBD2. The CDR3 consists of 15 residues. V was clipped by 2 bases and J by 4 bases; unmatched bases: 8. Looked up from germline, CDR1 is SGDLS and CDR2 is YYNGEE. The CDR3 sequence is CASSVDISGRETQYF. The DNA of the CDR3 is TGTGCCAGCAGCGTTGACATTAGCGGGCGAGAGACCCAGTACTTC.

CDR3 residues: CASSRAGEGNEQFF. For the CDR3, the DNA is TGTGCCAGCAGCAGAGCGGGAGAGGGCAATGAGCAGTTCTTC. The chain combines TRBV5-4 with TRBJ2-1, with 8 bases matching TRBD2. J was trimmed by 6 bases and V by 4 bases; bases with no gene match: 6. The CDR3 length is 14 residues. Looked up from germline, CDR1 is SGHNT and CDR2 is YYREEE (reference sequence).

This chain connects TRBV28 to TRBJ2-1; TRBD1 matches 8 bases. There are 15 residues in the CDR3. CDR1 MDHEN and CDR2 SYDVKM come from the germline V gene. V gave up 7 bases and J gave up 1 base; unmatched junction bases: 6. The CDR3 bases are TGTGCCAGCAACCAACAGGGGGGATCCTACAATGAGCAGTTCTTC. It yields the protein CASNQQGGSYNEQFF.

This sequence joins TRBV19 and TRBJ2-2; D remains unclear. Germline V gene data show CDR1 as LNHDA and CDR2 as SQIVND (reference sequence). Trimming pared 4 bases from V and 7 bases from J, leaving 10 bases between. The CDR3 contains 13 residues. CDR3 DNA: TGTGCCAGTAGTAAAAGGTACAGCGGGGAGCTGTTTTTT. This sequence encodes CASSKRYSGELFF.

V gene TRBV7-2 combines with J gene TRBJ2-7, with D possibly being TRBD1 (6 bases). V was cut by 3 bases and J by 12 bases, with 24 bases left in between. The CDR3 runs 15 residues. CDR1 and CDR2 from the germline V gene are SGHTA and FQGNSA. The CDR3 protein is CASSFFGDNSFRGYF. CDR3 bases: TGTGCCAGCAGCTTTTTCGGGGACAATTCATTCCGAGGGTACTTC.

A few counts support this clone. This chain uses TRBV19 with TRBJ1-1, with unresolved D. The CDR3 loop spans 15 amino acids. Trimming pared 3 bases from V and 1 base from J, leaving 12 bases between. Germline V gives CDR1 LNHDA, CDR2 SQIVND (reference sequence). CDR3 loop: CASSIKLSRNTEAFF. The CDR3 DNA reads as TGTGCCAGTAGTATCAAACTTTCACGGAACACTGAAGCTTTCTTT.

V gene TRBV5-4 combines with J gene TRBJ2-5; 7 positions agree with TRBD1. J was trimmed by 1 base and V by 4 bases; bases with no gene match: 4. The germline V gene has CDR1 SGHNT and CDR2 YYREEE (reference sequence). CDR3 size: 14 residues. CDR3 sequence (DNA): TGTGCCAGCAGCCCGGGGACAGCCCAAGAGACCCAGTACTTC. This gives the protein CASSPGTAQETQYF.

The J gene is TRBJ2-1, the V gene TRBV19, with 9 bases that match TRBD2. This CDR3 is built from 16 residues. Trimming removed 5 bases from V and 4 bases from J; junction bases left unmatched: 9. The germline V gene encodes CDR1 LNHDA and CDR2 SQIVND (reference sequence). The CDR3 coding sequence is TGTGCCAGTAGTTCGACTAGCGGAGTCGGGTACAATGAGCAGTTCTTC. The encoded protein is CASSSTSGVGYNEQFF. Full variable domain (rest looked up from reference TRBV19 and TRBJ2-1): DGGITQSPKYLFRKEGQNVTLSCEQNLNHDAMYWYRQDPGQGLRLIYYSQIVNDFQKGDIAEGYSVSREKKESFPLTVTSAQKNPTAFYLCASSSTSGVGYNEQFFGPGTRLTVL.

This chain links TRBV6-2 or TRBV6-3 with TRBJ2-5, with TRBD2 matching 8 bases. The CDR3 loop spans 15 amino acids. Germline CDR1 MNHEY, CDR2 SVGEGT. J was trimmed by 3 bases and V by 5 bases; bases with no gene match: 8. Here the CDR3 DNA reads TGTGCCAGCAGTCGCGAGGGGACTAGGAAAGAGACCCAGTACTTC. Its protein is CASSREGTRKETQYF.

In DNA form, the CDR3 reads TGTGCCAGCAGTGTTTCACAGGCCAGGGTAAATGAGCAGTTCTTC. This encodes CASSVSQARVNEQFF. The V call is TRBV6-2 or TRBV6-3, the J call TRBJ2-1; perhaps TRBD1 as D (5 bases). Looked up from germline, CDR1 is MNHEY and CDR2 is SVGEGT. V lost 5 bases and J 7 bases, leaving 18 bases between the germline ends. The CDR3 consists of 15 residues.

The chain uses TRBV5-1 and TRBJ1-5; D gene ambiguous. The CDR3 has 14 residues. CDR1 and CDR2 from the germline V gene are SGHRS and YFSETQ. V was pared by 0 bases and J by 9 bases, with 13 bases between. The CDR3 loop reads CASSLEAERGPQHF. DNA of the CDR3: TGCGCCAGCAGCTTGGAGGCGGAACGGGGGCCCCAGCATTTT.